This note documents a single T cell receptor (beta chain) sequence. This clonotype was found many times. Its recognized antigen is unknown. Base qualities are not provided; no much larger clone lies one nucleotide away. The source of the sample is a study of T cells of healthy individuals (dated by TCRdb to 2017 to 2018). The germline V gene sets CDR1 to SGHVS and CDR2 to FQNEAQ. The junction shows trimming of 1 base on V and 8 bases on J, plus 18 bases between the germline ends. The CDR3 has 16 amino acids, counting the end cysteine and phenylalanine. CDR3 DNA only is kept here, 48 bases in frame from base 1. The library was made by 5' RACE. Sequencing used an Illumina MiSeq. The public reads were reprocessed in TCRdb via fastp at Q25 and MiXCR, keeping in-frame beta chains. Merged by CDR3 protein, the rows form single entries marked with the most common genes and DNA. The sample table lists over 95,000 distinct CDR3 sequences, around 17% of them with a count of one. The ten largest account for roughly 6.2% of the sample.

This receptor chain uses TRBV7-8 and TRBJ2-1; perhaps TRBD1 is the D gene, with 5 bases matching. This receptor was taken from a human donor in good health. The bases read TGTGCCAGCAGCTTAGTAATCCGCGACAGACGGTATGAGCAGTTCTTC. Its product reads: CASSLVIRDRRYEQFF.